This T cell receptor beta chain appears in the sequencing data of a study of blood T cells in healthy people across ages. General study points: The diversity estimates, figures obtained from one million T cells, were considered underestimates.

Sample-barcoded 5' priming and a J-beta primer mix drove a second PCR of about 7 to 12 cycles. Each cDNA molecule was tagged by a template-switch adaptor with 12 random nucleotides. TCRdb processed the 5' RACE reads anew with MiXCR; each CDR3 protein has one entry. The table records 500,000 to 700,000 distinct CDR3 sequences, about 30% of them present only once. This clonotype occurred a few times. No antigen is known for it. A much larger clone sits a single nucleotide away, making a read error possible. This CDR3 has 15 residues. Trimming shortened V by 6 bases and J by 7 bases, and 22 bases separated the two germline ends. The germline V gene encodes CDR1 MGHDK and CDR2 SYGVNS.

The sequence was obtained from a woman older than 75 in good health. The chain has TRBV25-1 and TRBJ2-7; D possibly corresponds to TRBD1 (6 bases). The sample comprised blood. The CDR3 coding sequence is TGTGCCAGCAGGTCTACAGGGACATCCGCCAATGAGCAGTACTTC. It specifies CASRSTGTSANEQYF.